This entry describes one T cell receptor beta chain. Its antigen is as yet unknown. The data were produced by immunoSEQ multiplex PCR, yet TCRdb's version contains in-frame clones alone and is incomplete. The sample records just over 2,000,000 clones, approximately 94% being singletons. The data were taken from a study of shared clonotypes between healthy human individuals. Study details: CD8 memory received one plate per donor, CD8 naive two, CD4 memory three and CD4 naive three. General study points: Shared clonotypes: about 5% naive CD4, approximately 3.4% naive CD8, about 2.2% memory CD4, about 0.41% memory CD8. Apart from blood, nothing was sampled; tissue repertoires likely differ.

In the naive CD8 group, cells lacked CD45RO and were positively selected for CCR7, so terminally differentiated effector memory CD45RA+ cells were left out. With V trimmed by 3 bases and J by 5 bases, 8 bases remained unmatched. CDR3 length equals 14 residues. Germline-derived CDR1 and CDR2 are SGHNT and YYREEE (reference sequence). The source material was naive CD8+ T cells sorted from blood. The chain carries TRBV5-4 and TRBJ2-7; TRBD1 matches 7 bases. This TCR derives from a young man in good health. The CDR3 DNA reads TGTGCCAGCAGCTCCCTGACAGGGCTGCACGAGCAGTACTTC. Protein: CASSSLTGLHEQYF.